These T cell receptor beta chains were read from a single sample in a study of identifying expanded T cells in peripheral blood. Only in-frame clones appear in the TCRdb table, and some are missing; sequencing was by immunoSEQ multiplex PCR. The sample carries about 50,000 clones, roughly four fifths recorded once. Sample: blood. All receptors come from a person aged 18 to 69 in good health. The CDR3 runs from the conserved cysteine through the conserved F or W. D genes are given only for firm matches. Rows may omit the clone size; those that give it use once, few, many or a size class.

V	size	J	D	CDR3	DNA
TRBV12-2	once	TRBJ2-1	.	CASRRTHLSSYNEQFF	TGTGCAAGTCGCCGTACCCATCTTAGCTCCTACAATGAGCAGTTCTTC
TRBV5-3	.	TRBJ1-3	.	CARSFRTSGNTIYF	TGTGCCAGAAGCTTCCGGACAAGCGGAAACACCATATATTTT
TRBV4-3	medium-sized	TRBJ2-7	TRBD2	CASSRWTSAPEQYF	TGCGCCAGCAGCCGCTGGACTAGCGCACCCGAGCAGTACTTC
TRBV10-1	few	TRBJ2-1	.	CASMIDYNEQFF	TGCGCCAGCATGATAGATTACAATGAGCAGTTCTTC
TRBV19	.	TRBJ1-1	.	CASSMGGLNTEAFF	TGTGCCAGTAGTATGGGCGGACTGAACACTGAAGCTTTCTTT
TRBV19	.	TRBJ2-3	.	CASSPRTGSTDTQYF	TGTGCCAGTAGTCCCAGGACGGGAAGCACAGATACGCAGTATTTT
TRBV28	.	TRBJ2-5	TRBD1	CASSPDRGQETQYF	TGTGCCAGCAGTCCGGACAGGGGGCAAGAGACCCAGTACTTC
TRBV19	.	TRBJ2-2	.	CASTPSQGNTGELFF	TGTGCCAGCACCCCGTCGCAGGGGAACACCGGGGAGCTGTTTTTT
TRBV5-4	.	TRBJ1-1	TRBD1	CASSLGTGGNTEAFF	TGTGCCAGCAGCTTGGGGACAGGGGGGAACACTGAAGCTTTCTTT
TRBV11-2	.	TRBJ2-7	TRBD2	CASSHGTSGSLGRYEQYF	TGTGCCAGCAGCCACGGGACTAGCGGGAGTTTAGGCAGATACGAGCAGTACTTC
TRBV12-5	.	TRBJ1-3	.	CASGSTGSTGNTIYF	TGTGCTAGTGGATCAACAGGGTCAACTGGAAACACCATATATTTT
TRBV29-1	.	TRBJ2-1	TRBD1	CSVGQGVGNEQFF	TGCAGCGTGGGACAGGGGGTCGGTAATGAGCAGTTCTTC
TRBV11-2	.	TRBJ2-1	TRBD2	CASSFGLAGGSSYNEQFF	TGTGCCAGCAGCTTCGGACTAGCGGGGGGGAGCTCCTACAATGAGCAGTTCTTC
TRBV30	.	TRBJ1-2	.	CAWSVGAGYTF	TGTGCCTGGAGTGTCGGTGCTGGCTACACCTTC
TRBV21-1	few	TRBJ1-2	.	CASSTDRTF	TGTGCCAGCAGCACGGACCGGACCTTC
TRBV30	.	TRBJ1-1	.	CAWAWGRGTEAFF	TGTGCCTGGGCGTGGGGGCGCGGCACTGAAGCTTTCTTT
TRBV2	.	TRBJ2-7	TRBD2	CASKSASGAYEQYF	TGTGCCAGCAAATCCGCTAGCGGGGCCTACGAGCAGTACTTC
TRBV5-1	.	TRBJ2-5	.	CASSLEGLGQETQYF	TGCGCCAGCAGCTTAGAGGGATTGGGGCAAGAGACCCAGTACTTC
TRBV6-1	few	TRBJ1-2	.	CASSGRQAGGGYTF	TGTGCCAGCAGTGGTCGACAGGCGGGAGGCGGCTACACCTTC
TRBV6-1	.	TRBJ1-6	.	CASAGGGTRPLHF	TGTGCCAGCGCTGGAGGGGGGACGAGACCCCTCCACTTT
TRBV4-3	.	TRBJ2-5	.	CASSQDRGETQYF	TGCGCCAGCAGCCAAGATAGGGGAGAGACCCAGTACTTC
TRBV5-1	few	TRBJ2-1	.	CASSLGAGIDNEQFF	TGCGCCAGCAGCTTGGGGGCGGGAATCGACAATGAGCAGTTCTTC
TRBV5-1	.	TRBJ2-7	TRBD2	CASSFPGREGRSYEQYF	TGCGCCAGCAGCTTTCCGGGGCGGGAGGGCCGGTCCTACGAGCAGTACTTC
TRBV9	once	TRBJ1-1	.	CASSGDGAGTEAFF	TGTGCCAGCAGCGGGGACGGTGCTGGGACTGAAGCTTTCTTT
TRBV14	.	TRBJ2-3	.	CASSQGPSSGADTQYF	TGTGCCAGCAGCCAAGGGCCCTCTTCGGGAGCAGATACGCAGTATTTT
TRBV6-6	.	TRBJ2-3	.	CASSSEGTQYF	TGTGCCAGCAGTTCTGAGGGAACGCAGTATTTT
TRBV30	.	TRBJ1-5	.	CAWKFRRVGGGNQPQHF	TGTGCCTGGAAGTTCCGCAGGGTGGGTGGGGGCAATCAGCCCCAGCATTTT
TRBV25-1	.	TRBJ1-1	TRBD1	CASLGGGLNTEAFF	TGTGCCAGCTTGGGAGGGGGCCTGAACACTGAAGCTTTCTTT